The 8 T cell receptor beta chains below all came from one sample that was sequenced in a study of blood T cell repertoires in COVID-19. Sequencing was performed with immunoSEQ multiplex PCR; in TCRdb, only in-frame clones are kept and a portion is missing. This table has around 94,000 clones, more than 75% appearing once. Sequenced input: peripheral blood. The receptors stem from a man aged 45-65 years with active or convalescent COVID-19.

The V and J genes are TRBV27 and TRBJ1-6; 9 nucleotides line up with TRBD1. After removal of 5 bases from V and 10 bases from J, the junction contained 6 bases not matched to a gene. This CDR3 comprises 14 residues. Germline V gene sequence: CDR1 MNHEY, CDR2 SMNVEV (reference sequence). The CDR3 bases are TGTGCCAGCAGTCTGGGACAGGGTGGATCACCCCTCCACTTT. It translates to CASSLGQGGSPLHF.

The V and J genes are TRBV7-8 and TRBJ1-5, with D tentatively TRBD1 (5 bases). Trimming removed 0 bases at V and 2 bases at J, with 11 bases between. CDR1 SGHVS and CDR2 FQNEAQ come from the germline V gene. This CDR3 has 16 residues. CDR3 coding DNA: TGTGCCAGCAGCTTAGCGGGCAGGGATCGCAATCAGCCCCAGCATTTT. It encodes CASSLAGRDRNQPQHF. The entire variable domain, with the rest obtained from reference TRBV7-8 and TRBJ1-5, is as follows: GAGVSQSPRYKVAKRGQDVALRCDPISGHVSLFWYQQALGQGPEFLTYFQNEAQLDKSGLPSDRFFAERPEGSVSTLKIQRTQQEDSAVYLCASSLAGRDRNQPQHFGDGTRLSIL.

The chain uses TRBV28 and TRBJ2-1; 8 nucleotides align to TRBD1. CDR1 is MDHEN, CDR2 SYDVKM, per germline. The CDR3 loop spans 15 amino acids. Germline trimming cut 5 bases from V and 5 bases from J; bases unmatched to any gene: 8. CDR3 loop: CASSTGTGFNNEQFF. The CDR3 DNA follows: TGTGCCAGCAGTACCGGGACAGGATTTAACAATGAGCAGTTCTTC.

The V gene is TRBV3-1 (or the pseudogene TRBV3-2), the J gene TRBJ2-4, with D maybe TRBD1 (7 bases). Germline lookup yields CDR1 LGHDT and CDR2 YNNKEL (reference sequence). V was clipped by 1 base and J by 2 bases, with 12 bases between them. The CDR3 has 16 amino acids. CDR3 region: CASSQVPGGTKNIQYF. The CDR3 coding sequence is TGTGCCAGCAGCCAAGTTCCAGGGGGGACCAAAAACATTCAGTACTTC.

This clone has a single count. The chain carries TRBV30 and TRBJ1-3, with no clear D. Germline CDR1 and CDR2: GTSNPN and SVGIG (reference sequence). The CDR3 consists of 13 residues. V lost 4 bases to trimming and J lost 7 bases, with 14 bases between them. Written as DNA, the CDR3 is TGTGCCTGGATGGCCCCCAGCGGGAACACCATATATTTT. This encodes CAWMAPSGNTIYF.

This chain uses TRBV24-1 with TRBJ2-3, with a tentative D call TRBD1 (5 bases). Trimming stripped 3 bases from V and 4 bases from J, with 10 bases between. The V gene's germline CDR1 is KGHDR and CDR2 SFDVKD. CDR3 size: 14 residues. CDR3 nucleotides: TGTGCCACCAGTGATGCTGACAGCTCAGATACGCAGTATTTT. Amino acids: CATSDADSSDTQYF.

The chain employs TRBV7-2 and TRBJ2-7, with 7 nucleotides matching TRBD1. Per the germline V gene, CDR1 is SGHTA and CDR2 is FQGNSA. Germline trimming cut 1 base from V and 6 bases from J; bases unmatched to any gene: 3. This CDR3 contains 13 residues. The CDR3 bases are TGTGCCAGCAGCTTAGATGACAGGGCCGAGCAGTACTTC. Its protein product is CASSLDDRAEQYF. Full variable domain (missing parts from reference TRBV7-2 and TRBJ2-7): GAGVSQSPSNKVTEKGKDVELRCDPISGHTALYWYRQSLGQGLEFLIYFQGNSAPDKSGLPSDRFSAERTGGSVSTLTIQRTQQEDSAVYLCASSLDDRAEQYFGPGTRLTVT.

The CDR3 is CASSPDSFTEAFF. The CDR3 coding sequence is TGTGCCAGCAGTCCGGACAGCTTCACTGAAGCTTTCTTT. The rearrangement uses TRBV6-6 and TRBJ1-1; tentatively, D is TRBD1 (6 bases). Germline CDR1 is MNHNY and CDR2 is SVGAGI (reference sequence). This CDR3 contains 13 residues. V was cut by 5 bases and J by 4 bases, with 11 bases left in between.